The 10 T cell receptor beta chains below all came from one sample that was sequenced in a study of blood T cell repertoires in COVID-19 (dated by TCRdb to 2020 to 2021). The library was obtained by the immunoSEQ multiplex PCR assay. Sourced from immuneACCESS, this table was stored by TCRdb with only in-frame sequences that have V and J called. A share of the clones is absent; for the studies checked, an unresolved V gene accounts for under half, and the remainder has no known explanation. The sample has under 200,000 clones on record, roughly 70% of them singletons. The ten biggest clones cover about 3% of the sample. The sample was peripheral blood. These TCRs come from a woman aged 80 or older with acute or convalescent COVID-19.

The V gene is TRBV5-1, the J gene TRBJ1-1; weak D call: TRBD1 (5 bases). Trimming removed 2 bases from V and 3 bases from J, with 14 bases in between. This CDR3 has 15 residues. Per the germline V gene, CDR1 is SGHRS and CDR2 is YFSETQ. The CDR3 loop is CASSFQGTPDTEAFF. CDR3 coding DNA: TGCGCCAGCAGCTTTCAGGGAACACCAGACACTGAAGCTTTCTTT.

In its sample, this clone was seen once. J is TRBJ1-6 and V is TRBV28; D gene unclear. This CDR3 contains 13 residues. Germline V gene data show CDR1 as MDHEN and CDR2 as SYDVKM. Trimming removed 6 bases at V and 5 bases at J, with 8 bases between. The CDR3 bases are TGTGCCAGCAGCCCGGAGAATAATTCACCCCTCCACTTT. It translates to CASSPENNSPLHF.

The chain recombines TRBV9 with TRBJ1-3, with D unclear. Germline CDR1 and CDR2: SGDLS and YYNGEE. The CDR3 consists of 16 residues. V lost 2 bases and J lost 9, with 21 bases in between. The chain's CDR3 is CASSVIGSTLEGTIYF. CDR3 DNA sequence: TGTGCCAGCAGCGTTATCGGGTCCACTCTGGAAGGCACCATATATTTT.

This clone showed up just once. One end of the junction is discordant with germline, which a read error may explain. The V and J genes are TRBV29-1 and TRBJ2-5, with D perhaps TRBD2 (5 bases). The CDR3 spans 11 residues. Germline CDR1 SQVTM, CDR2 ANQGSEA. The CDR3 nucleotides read TGCAGCGTTGGACTACAAGAGATCCAGTACTTC. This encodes CSVGLQEIQYF.

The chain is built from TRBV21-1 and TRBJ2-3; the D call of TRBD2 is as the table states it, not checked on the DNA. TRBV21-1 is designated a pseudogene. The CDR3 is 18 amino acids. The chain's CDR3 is CASSKPRDTSRCTDTQYF. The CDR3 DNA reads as TGTGCCAGCAGCAAACCCCGTGATACTAGTCGATGCACAGATACGCAGTATTTT.

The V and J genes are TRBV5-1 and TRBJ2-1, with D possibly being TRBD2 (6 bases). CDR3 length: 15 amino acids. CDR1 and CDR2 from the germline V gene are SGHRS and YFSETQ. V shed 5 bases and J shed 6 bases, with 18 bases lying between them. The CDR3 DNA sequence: TGCGCCAGCAGGAGCGGGCCTTCCGGGGGCAATGAGCAGTTCTTC. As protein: CASRSGPSGGNEQFF.

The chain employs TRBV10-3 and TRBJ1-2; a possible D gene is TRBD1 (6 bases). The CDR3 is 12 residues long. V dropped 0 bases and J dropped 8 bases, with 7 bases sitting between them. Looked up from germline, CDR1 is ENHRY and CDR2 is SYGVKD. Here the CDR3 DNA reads TGTGCCATCAGTGAGTCAGGGGGAGGCTACACCTTC. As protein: CAISESGGGYTF.

The CDR3: CASSPTTGGDNSPLHF. The CDR3 DNA follows: TGTGCCAGCAGCCCCACGACAGGAGGTGATAATTCACCCCTCCACTTT. The rearrangement uses TRBV4-2 and TRBJ1-6; the D gene is possibly TRBD1 (6 bases). Germline V gene sequence: CDR1 LGHNA, CDR2 YNFKEQ. The V gene lost 4 bases and the J gene lost 5 bases, with 15 bases spanning the gap. The CDR3 is 16 residues long.

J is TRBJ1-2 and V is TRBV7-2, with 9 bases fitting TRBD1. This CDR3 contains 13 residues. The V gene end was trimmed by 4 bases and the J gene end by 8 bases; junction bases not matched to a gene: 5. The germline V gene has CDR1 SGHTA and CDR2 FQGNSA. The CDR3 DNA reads TGTGCCAGCAGCTCGCACAGGGGGCAAGGCTACACCTTC. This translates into CASSSHRGQGYTF. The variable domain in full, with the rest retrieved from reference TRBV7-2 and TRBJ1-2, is GAGVSQSPSNKVTEKGKDVELRCDPISGHTALYWYRQSLGQGLEFLIYFQGNSAPDKSGLPSDRFSAERTGGSVSTLTIQRTQQEDSAVYLCASSSHRGQGYTFGSGTRLTVV.

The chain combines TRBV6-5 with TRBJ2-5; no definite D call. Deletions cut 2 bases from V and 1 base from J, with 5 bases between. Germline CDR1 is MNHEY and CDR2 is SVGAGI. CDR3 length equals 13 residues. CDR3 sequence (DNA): TGTGCCAGCAGTTACGGAGTCCAAGAGACCCAGTACTTC. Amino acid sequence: CASSYGVQETQYF.